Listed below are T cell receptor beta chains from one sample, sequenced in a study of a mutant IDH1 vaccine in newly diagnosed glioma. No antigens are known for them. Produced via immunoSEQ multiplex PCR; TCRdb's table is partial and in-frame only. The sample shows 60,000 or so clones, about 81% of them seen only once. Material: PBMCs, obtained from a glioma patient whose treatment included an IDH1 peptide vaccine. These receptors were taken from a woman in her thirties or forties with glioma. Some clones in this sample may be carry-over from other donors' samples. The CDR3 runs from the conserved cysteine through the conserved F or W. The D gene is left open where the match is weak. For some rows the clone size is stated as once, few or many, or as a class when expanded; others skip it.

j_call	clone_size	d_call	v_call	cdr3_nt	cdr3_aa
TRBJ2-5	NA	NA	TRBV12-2	TGTGCAAGTCGCCCTTCCGCTCCGGGACAGGGGTGGCAAGAGACCCAGTACTTC	CASRPSAPGQGWQETQYF
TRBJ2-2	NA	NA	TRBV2	TGTGCCTTAGGGTCTCCGAGGGACACCGGGGAGCTGTTTTTT	CALGSPRDTGELFF
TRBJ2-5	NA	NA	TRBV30	TGTGCCTGGGGCGTCCAAGGGGGGACCCAGTACTTC	CAWGVQGGTQYF
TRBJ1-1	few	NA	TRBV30	TGTGCCTGGAGTGTACAAGGGTCGGTGGGCACTGAAGCTTTCTTT	CAWSVQGSVGTEAFF
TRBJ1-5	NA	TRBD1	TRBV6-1	TGTGCCAGCAGTGGACAGGGAATACAGCCCCAGCATTTT	CASSGQGIQPQHF
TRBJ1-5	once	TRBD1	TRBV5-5	TGTGCCAGCAGCTTGGCAAGGGACAGGTCCAATCAGCCCCAGCATTTT	CASSLARDRSNQPQHF
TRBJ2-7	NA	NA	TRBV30	TGTGCCTGCCCCGCCAGGGGCCCCCTCCAACGGTACTTC	CACPARGPLQRYF
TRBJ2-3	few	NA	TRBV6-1	TGTGCCAGCAGTGGCATACCATGGGATACGCAGTATTTT	CASSGIPWDTQYF
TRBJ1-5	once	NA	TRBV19	TGTGCCAGTAGTATATTGGGGGCAGGCAATCAGCCCCAGCATTTT	CASSILGAGNQPQHF
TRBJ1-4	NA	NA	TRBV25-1	TGTGCCAGCAGTGACCTAGGGACTAATGAAAAACTGTTTTTT	CASSDLGTNEKLFF
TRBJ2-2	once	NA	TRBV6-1	TGTGCCGCCACTAACGGGGCCGGGGAGCTGTTTTTT	CAATNGAGELFF
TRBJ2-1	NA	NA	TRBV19	TGTGCCAGTAGTAACCCGAGCTCCTACAATGAGCAGTTCTTC	CASSNPSSYNEQFF
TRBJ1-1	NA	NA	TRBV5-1	TGCGCCAGCAGCTTGGTGGGGTCTGAAGCTTTCTTT	CASSLVGSEAFF
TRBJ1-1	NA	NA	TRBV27	TGTGCCAGCCGCGGTCGGGACACTGAAGCTTTCTTT	CASRGRDTEAFF
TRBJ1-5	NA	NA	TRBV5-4	TGTGCCAGCAGCTTAGGAGGGGGGAGCTATAGCAATCAGCCCCAGCATTTT	CASSLGGGSYSNQPQHF
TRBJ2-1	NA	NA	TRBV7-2	TGTGCCAGCAGCGTAGAGGGGGTAGGGTACAATGAGCAGTTCTTC	CASSVEGVGYNEQFF
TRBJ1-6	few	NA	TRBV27	TGTGCCAGCAGTCAGTGGGGGGAATCACCCCTCCACTTT	CASSQWGESPLHF
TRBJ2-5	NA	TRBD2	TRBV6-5	TGTGCCAGCAGTCTCAGCGGGAACCAAGAGACCCAGTACTTC	CASSLSGNQETQYF
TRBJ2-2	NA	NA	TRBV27	TGTGCCAGCAAAAAGAAGGCCTCCCACACCGGGGAGCTGTTTTTT	CASKKKASHTGELFF
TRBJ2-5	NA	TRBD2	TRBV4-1	TGCGCCAGCAGCCGACTAGACATGGGACTAGCGGGGGATACCCAGTACTTC	CASSRLDMGLAGDTQYF
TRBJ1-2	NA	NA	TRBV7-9	TGTGCCAGCAGCTTAGGAGGGTATGGCTACACCTTC	CASSLGGYGYTF
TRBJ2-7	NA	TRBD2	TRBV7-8	TGTGCCAGCAGACCTACGTCTAGCGGGGGGCCCGCCTACGAGCAGTACTTC	CASRPTSSGGPAYEQYF
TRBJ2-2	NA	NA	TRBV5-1	TGCGCCAGCAGCGAGAACACCGGGGAGCTGTTTTTT	CASSENTGELFF
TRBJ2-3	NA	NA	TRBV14	TGTGCCAGCAGCCAAGCGGGGGGCACAGATACGCAGTATTTT	CASSQAGGTDTQYF
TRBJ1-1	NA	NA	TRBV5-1	TGCGCCAGCAGCTTGACCGGGACAGAAGCTTTCTTT	CASSLTGTEAFF
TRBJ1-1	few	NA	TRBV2	TGTGCCAGTTGGGCACAGGGGAACACTGAAGCTTTCTTT	CASWAQGNTEAFF
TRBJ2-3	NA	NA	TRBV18	TGTGCCAGCTCACAGGACTACTCTAGCACAGATACGCAGTATTTT	CASSQDYSSTDTQYF
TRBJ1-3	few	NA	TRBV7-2	TGTGCCAGCAGCCAAGGTCAAGGAGGAAACACCATATATTTT	CASSQGQGGNTIYF
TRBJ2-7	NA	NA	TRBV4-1	TGCGCCAGCAGCCAAGCCCCCAGCGCTTTTCACGAGCAGTACTTC	CASSQAPSAFHEQYF
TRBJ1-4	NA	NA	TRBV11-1	TGTGCCAGCAGCGCCCAGCAAACGAATGAAAAACTGTTTTTT	CASSAQQTNEKLFF
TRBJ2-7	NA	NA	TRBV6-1	TGTGCCAGCAGCCATAGCCCCTCCTACGAGCAGTACTTC	CASSHSPSYEQYF